The 15 T cell receptor beta chains in this list originate from one sample, sequenced in a study of T cell responses to AZD1222 COVID-19 vaccine. Profiled with immunoSEQ multiplex PCR; TCRdb holds only in-frame clones, not every one. Of about 94,000 clones in the sample, around 85% are singletons; the top ten hold 4.5%. The sequenced sample was peripheral blood, obtained 28 days after the second AZD1222 dose. These receptors all come from an adult who received the AZD1222 COVID-19 vaccine.

This chain connects TRBV27 to TRBJ2-1; 14 bases line up with TRBD2. With V trimmed by 5 bases and J by 7 bases, 10 bases remained unmatched. Per the germline V gene, CDR1 is MNHEY and CDR2 is SMNVEV (reference sequence). The CDR3 sequence is 17 residues long. The DNA for the CDR3 is TGTGCCAGCAGTCCCTACGGGACTAGCGGGAGACGGAATGAGCAGTTCTTC. It translates to CASSPYGTSGRRNEQFF.

This chain uses TRBV11-2 with TRBJ1-2; D unresolved. Germline V gene data show CDR1 as SGHAT and CDR2 as FQNNGV. This CDR3 has 14 residues. V gave up 5 bases and J gave up 7 bases, with 17 bases separating them. The CDR3 here is CASSPTGMRGGYTF. CDR3 DNA: TGTGCCAGCAGCCCGACGGGGATGCGGGGTGGCTACACCTTC.

This clone was detected once. The V call is TRBV3-1 (or the pseudogene TRBV3-2), the J call TRBJ1-3, with 7 bases aligning to TRBD1. V was pared by 1 base and J by 3 bases, with 0 bases of the junction left unmatched. This CDR3 region has 14 residues. CDR1 is LGHDT, CDR2 YNNKEL, per germline (reference sequence). The CDR3 protein is CASSQAGGGNTIYF. The CDR3 nucleotides are TGTGCCAGCAGCCAAGCAGGGGGTGGAAACACCATATATTTT.

This clone came up a few times. V gene TRBV7-2 combines with J gene TRBJ2-7; D gene ambiguous. Trimming took off 5 bases at V and 6 bases at J, with 11 bases between the two ends. The germline gives CDR1 SGHTA, CDR2 FQGNSA. CDR3 size: 12 residues. CDR3: CASSLLPSEQYF. DNA for the CDR3: TGTGCCAGCAGCCTCCTCCCATCCGAGCAGTACTTC. The full variable domain, completed using reference TRBV7-2 and TRBJ2-7, is GAGVSQSPSNKVTEKGKDVELRCDPISGHTALYWYRQSLGQGLEFLIYFQGNSAPDKSGLPSDRFSAERTGGSVSTLTIQRTQQEDSAVYLCASSLLPSEQYFGPGTRLTVT.

The chain combines TRBV2 with TRBJ2-3, with D hard to call. The CDR3 has 12 residues. The V and J ends lost 7 bases and 3 bases respectively, with 8 bases between them. Per the germline V gene, CDR1 is SNHLY and CDR2 is FYNNEI. This CDR3 is CASNPSTDTQYF. The CDR3, as DNA: TGTGCCAGCAACCCTAGTACAGATACGCAGTATTTT.

This sequence joins TRBV3-1 (or the pseudogene TRBV3-2) and TRBJ2-7; no firm D call. Germline CDR1 is LGHDT and CDR2 is YNNKEL (reference sequence). CDR3 length: 15 amino acids. Trimming took 0 bases from V and 7 from J, leaving 16 bases between them. CDR3 protein: CASSQERYPIGEQYF. The CDR3 coding sequence is TGTGCCAGCAGCCAAGAAAGGTATCCGATCGGTGAGCAGTACTTC.

The chain recombines TRBV7-8 with TRBJ2-7; D tentatively reads TRBD1 or TRBD2 (5 bases each). CDR1 SGHVS and CDR2 FQNEAQ come from the germline V gene. The CDR3 is made up of 12 amino acids. The V and J ends lost 3 bases and 6 bases respectively, with 9 bases between them. This CDR3 reads CASSFPGAEQYF. DNA for the CDR3: TGTGCCAGCAGCTTTCCCGGGGCCGAGCAGTACTTC. Full variable domain (outside the CDR3, taken from reference TRBV7-8 and TRBJ2-7): GAGVSQSPRYKVAKRGQDVALRCDPISGHVSLFWYQQALGQGPEFLTYFQNEAQLDKSGLPSDRFFAERPEGSVSTLKIQRTQQEDSAVYLCASSFPGAEQYFGPGTRLTVT.

V gene TRBV19 combines with J gene TRBJ2-2, with 8 bases identical to TRBD2. The germline gives CDR1 LNHDA, CDR2 SQIVND (reference sequence). The CDR3 runs to 20 residues. V shed 3 bases and J 5 bases; nucleotides not matched to a gene: 20. The CDR3 loop reads CASSIWFIGGGRFGTGELFF. For the CDR3, the DNA is TGTGCCAGTAGTATCTGGTTTATCGGGGGGGGCCGGTTTGGGACCGGGGAGCTGTTTTTT.

The rearrangement links TRBV12-5 to TRBJ2-6; D remains ambiguous. Trimming pared 7 bases from V and 1 base from J, leaving 5 bases between. Per germline, CDR1 LGHNT and CDR2 FRNRAP. This CDR3 comprises 13 residues. CDR3 sequence: CASALSGANVLTF. The DNA of the CDR3 is TGTGCTAGTGCCCTATCTGGGGCCAACGTCCTGACTTTC.

The chain links TRBV18 to TRBJ2-7; D gene uncertain. The CDR3 has 13 amino acids. The germline V gene has CDR1 KGHSH and CDR2 LQKENI. V was clipped by 4 bases and J by 3 bases, with 10 bases between them. CDR3 loop: CASSHSVDYEQYF. Here the CDR3 DNA reads TGTGCCAGCTCACATTCAGTGGACTACGAGCAGTACTTC.

The rearrangement uses TRBV5-1 and TRBJ2-5; TRBD1 agrees at 10 bases. CDR1 is SGHRS and CDR2 is YFSETQ in the germline V gene. The CDR3 has 16 amino acids. V was pared by 2 bases and J by 3 bases, with 7 bases of the junction left unmatched. The CDR3 nucleotides are TGCGCCAGCAGCTTTCGACAGGGGGCAAAGGAAGAGACCCAGTACTTC. It is translated as CASSFRQGAKEETQYF.

The chain combines TRBV5-1 with TRBJ2-2; D gene ambiguous. The CDR3 has 14 amino acids. Germline lookup yields CDR1 SGHRS and CDR2 YFSETQ. The germline V and J ends were trimmed by 3 bases and 2 bases, with 8 bases remaining between them. The CDR3 bases are TGCGCCAGCAGCTCGGACCCCAACACCGGGGAGCTGTTTTTT. This sequence encodes CASSSDPNTGELFF.

CDR3 in amino acids: CASSQVPGFNSPLHF. CDR3 nucleotides: TGTGCCAGCAGCCAAGTTCCAGGCTTCAATTCACCCCTCCACTTT. The gene calls are TRBV3-1 (or the pseudogene TRBV3-2) and TRBJ1-6; D call uncertain. Trimming cost V 1 base and J 7 bases, with 11 bases left between them. From germline, CDR1 is LGHDT and CDR2 YNNKEL (reference sequence). The CDR3 runs to 15 residues.

The chain couples TRBV11-2 to TRBJ2-7; 8 nucleotides agree with TRBD1. Unmatched junction bases numbered 7, after V lost 4 bases and J lost 2 bases. In germline, CDR1 is SGHAT, CDR2 FQNNGV. This CDR3 contains 15 residues. CDR3 amino acids: CASSWTQGVTYEQYF. CDR3 DNA sequence: TGTGCCAGCAGCTGGACACAGGGGGTGACCTACGAGCAGTACTTC.

The CDR3 region is CASGRDQPQHF. CDR3 sequence (DNA): TGCGCCAGCGGGAGAGATCAGCCCCAGCATTTT. The rearrangement uses TRBV10-2 and TRBJ1-5; D unresolved. The CDR3 spans 11 residues. V lost 8 bases and J lost 5, with 7 bases in between. In germline, CDR1 is WSHSY, CDR2 SAAADI.